The 18 T cell receptor beta chains below were found in one sample sequenced in a study of T cells after yellow fever vaccination. TCRdb reanalysed the 5' RACE reads using MiXCR and keeps one entry per CDR3 protein. The top ten hold about 26% of the sample, which has around 300,000 distinct CDR3 sequences, about 4% seen once. The material sequenced was PBMCs, taken 5 days after the yellow fever booster vaccination. These receptor sequences come from a man younger than 35 who received the YFV17D yellow fever vaccine.

This chain joins TRBV28 and TRBJ1-2, with D possibly matching TRBD1 (5 bases). CDR3 length: 14 residues. Trimming removed 6 bases from V and 9 bases from J, with 20 bases in between. The germline CDR1 and CDR2 sequences are MDHEN and SYDVKM. The CDR3, as DNA: TGTGCCAGCAGCCCTCCGGGACTGACTATACGCTACACCTTC. Translation: CASSPPGLTIRYTF.

Ten or more counts support this clonotype. This CDR3 is CASSLAGQGASFF. CDR3 sequence (DNA): TGTGCCAGCAGCTTAGCGGGACAGGGGGCGTCTTTCTTT. The chain employs TRBV7-8 and TRBJ1-1, with TRBD1 identical over 12 bases. Per germline, CDR1 SGHVS and CDR2 FQNEAQ. This CDR3 spans 13 amino acids. V trimming: 0 bases; J trimming: 12 bases; junction bases outside the gene matches: 2.

This clonotype was seen at least ten times. This chain uses TRBV10-3 with TRBJ1-1; D is possibly TRBD1 (6 bases). Per the germline V gene, CDR1 is ENHRY and CDR2 is SYGVKD. With 3 bases removed from V and 7 bases from J, the gap between germline ends came to 12 bases. This CDR3 has 13 residues. CDR3 sequence (DNA): TGTGCCATCAGTGATCAGGGGAGAGGTGAAGCTTTCTTT. Its translation: CAISDQGRGEAFF.

Only a few counts were recorded for this clonotype. This chain connects TRBV5-1 to TRBJ2-5; D remains ambiguous. The CDR3 runs 15 residues. V lost 0 bases, J lost 5 bases, and 14 bases lay in between. The germline V gene has CDR1 SGHRS and CDR2 YFSETQ. In DNA, the CDR3 is TGCGCCAGCAGCTTGGCCGTATTAAGCGATGAGACCCAGTACTTC. Amino acids: CASSLAVLSDETQYF.

In this sample, this clonotype turned up many times. The genes are TRBV20-1 and TRBJ1-3, with D uncertain. Germline V CDR1 and CDR2: DFQATT, SNEGSKA (reference sequence). The CDR3 extends over 11 amino acids. Trimming stripped 3 bases from V and 8 bases from J, with 8 bases between. Here the CDR3 reads CSARGTHTIYF. CDR3 nucleotides: TGCAGTGCTAGGGGAACGCACACCATATATTTT.

This clonotype was detected many times. V is TRBV4-3 and J is TRBJ2-5, with 7 bases fitting TRBD1. The CDR3 runs to 15 residues. J gave up 5 bases and V 3 bases, and 9 bases lay outside the gene matches. Germline V CDR1 and CDR2: LGHNA, YSLEER. The chain's CDR3 is CASSQEAQGYETQYF. CDR3 DNA sequence: TGCGCCAGCAGCCAGGAGGCACAGGGGTATGAGACCCAGTACTTC.

This clonotype was counted a few times. This chain connects TRBV20-1 to TRBJ2-2, with a possible D match to TRBD2 (5 bases). CDR1 and CDR2 (germline): DFQATT, SNEGSKA (reference sequence). The V gene lost 6 bases and the J gene lost 2 bases, with 7 bases spanning the gap. This CDR3 has 12 amino acids. CDR3 in DNA: TGCAGTGCGGACTTTAACACCGGGGAGCTGTTTTTT. Its protein is CSADFNTGELFF.

This rearrangement joins TRBV5-1 to TRBJ2-1, with D perhaps matching TRBD2 (6 bases). The germline V gene encodes CDR1 SGHRS and CDR2 YFSETQ. The CDR3 has 14 amino acids. Trimming took 4 bases from V and 7 from J, leaving 15 bases between them. CDR3: CASSGGLPMNEQFF. The CDR3 region has the DNA TGCGCCAGCAGCGGGGGACTGCCCATGAATGAGCAGTTCTTC.

This clonotype was counted only a few times. This chain links TRBV4-3 with TRBJ2-1; D gene unclear. From germline, CDR1 is LGHNA and CDR2 YSLEER. The CDR3 contains 14 residues. The V and J ends lost 3 bases and 2 bases respectively, with 8 bases between them. The CDR3 coding sequence is TGCGCCAGCAGCCATACCAGTGCCTACAATGAGCAGTTCTTC. It is translated as CASSHTSAYNEQFF.

This clonotype has at least ten counts. The rearrangement joins TRBV5-1 to TRBJ1-4; a weak D match, TRBD1 (6 bases). V was pared by 1 base and J by 3 bases, with 16 bases between. Germline V gene sequence: CDR1 SGHRS, CDR2 YFSETQ. The CDR3 loop spans 17 amino acids. In DNA form, the CDR3 reads TGCGCCAGCAGCTTGACTGGAACAGGGTCGGCTAATGAAAAACTGTTTTTT. Translated, it gives CASSLTGTGSANEKLFF. Using reference TRBV5-1 and TRBJ1-4 for the parts outside the CDR3, the full variable domain is KAGVTQTPRYLIKTRGQQVTLSCSPISGHRSVSWYQQTPGQGLQFLFEYFSETQRNKGNFPGRFSGRQFSNSRSEMNVSTLELGDSALYLCASSLTGTGSANEKLFFGSGTQLSVL.

The V call is TRBV5-1, the J call TRBJ1-2; possible D gene TRBD1, 5 bases. The CDR3 consists of 14 residues. The V gene lost 9 bases and the J gene lost 2 bases, with 17 bases spanning the gap. Germline lookup yields CDR1 SGHRS and CDR2 YFSETQ. CDR3 amino acids: CATRDSGGNYGYTF. CDR3 bases: TGCGCCACCCGAGACAGTGGCGGAAACTATGGCTACACCTTC.

In this sample, this clonotype turned up a few times. The chain uses TRBV20-1 and TRBJ2-2, with D unclear. Germline-derived CDR1 and CDR2 are DFQATT and SNEGSKA (reference sequence). The CDR3 length is 11 residues. V gave up 6 bases and J gave up 6 bases, with 8 bases separating them. CDR3 in DNA: TGCAGTGCCGATAGCCCCGGGGAGCTGTTTTTT. It yields the protein CSADSPGELFF.

This chain connects TRBV6-5 to TRBJ2-7; 8 bases fit TRBD1. Trimming took 6 bases from V and 2 from J; bases not matched to a gene: 6. The CDR3 covers 14 residues. CDR1 is MNHEY and CDR2 is SVGAGI in the germline V gene. CDR3 residues: CASRITGGPYEQYF. The CDR3 region has the DNA TGTGCCAGCAGGATAACAGGGGGACCCTACGAGCAGTACTTC.

This clonotype was seen repeatedly, ten times or more. The chain is built from TRBV27 and TRBJ2-2; D tentatively reads TRBD1 or TRBD2 (5 bases each). The ends were cut back, 7 bases at V and 1 base at J, with 10 bases in the middle. The CDR3 is 14 amino acids. CDR1 is MNHEY and CDR2 is SMNVEV in the germline V gene (reference sequence). The CDR3 spells CASIRDGNTGELFF. The CDR3 DNA is TGTGCCAGCATAAGGGACGGGAACACCGGGGAGCTGTTTTTT.

The chain is built from TRBV12-3 or TRBV12-4 and TRBJ1-5, with D unclear. The length of the CDR3 is 13 residues. The ends were cut back, 5 bases at V and 4 bases at J, with 9 bases in the middle. As DNA, the CDR3 is TGTGCCAGCAGTGAACAGATTAATCAGCCCCAGCATTTT. This encodes CASSEQINQPQHF.

The chain carries TRBV5-1 and TRBJ1-1; 7 nucleotides align to TRBD1. Germline CDR1 reads SGHRS; CDR2 reads YFSETQ. CDR3 length: 15 amino acids. V shed 4 bases and J 3 bases; nucleotides not matched to a gene: 9. The CDR3 spells CASSHSSTGDTEAFF. The DNA for the CDR3 is TGCGCCAGCAGCCATTCCTCTACAGGGGACACTGAAGCTTTCTTT.

J is TRBJ1-1 and V is TRBV27, with D tentatively TRBD1 (6 bases). CDR3 length: 14 residues. CDR1 is MNHEY, CDR2 SMNVEV, per germline (reference sequence). Trimming took off 3 bases at V and 1 base at J, with 9 bases between the two ends. The CDR3 spells CASSFGGGNTEAFF. For the CDR3, the DNA is TGTGCCAGCAGTTTTGGAGGGGGGAACACTGAAGCTTTCTTT.

This clonotype was found many times. V and J are TRBV19 and TRBJ2-2; perhaps TRBD2 as D (5 bases). CDR1 and CDR2 from the germline V gene are LNHDA and SQIVND (reference sequence). This CDR3 region has 13 residues. Trimming removed 4 bases from V and 7 bases from J, with 10 bases in between. As DNA, the CDR3 is TGTGCCAGTAGTAAGCGGTCGGGCGGGGAGCTGTTTTTT. Its translation is CASSKRSGGELFF. Variable domain in full (rest from reference TRBV19 and TRBJ2-2): DGGITQSPKYLFRKEGQNVTLSCEQNLNHDAMYWYRQDPGQGLRLIYYSQIVNDFQKGDIAEGYSVSREKKESFPLTVTSAQKNPTAFYLCASSKRSGGELFFGEGSRLTVL.